This T cell receptor (beta chain) was captured by sequencing in a study of control samples from healthy donors and cancer patients (dated by TCRdb to 2018 to 2020). Receptor libraries were prepared by the immunoSEQ multiplex PCR assay. Sourced from immuneACCESS, this table was stored by TCRdb with only in-frame sequences that have V and J called. A share of the clones is absent; for the studies checked, an unresolved V gene accounts for under half, and the remainder has no known explanation. This sample has approximately 150,000 clones in its table, and about 90% of those were observed once. The biggest ten clones account for 6% to 9.5% of the sample. This clone was detected once. The target of this receptor is not known. No much larger clone exists at a distance of one base, and base qualities are not known. Trimming leaves V shorter by 4 bases and J shorter by 11 bases, with the junction holding 4 bases beyond the gene matches. Based on the germline V gene (reference sequence), the CDR1 and CDR2 sequences are MNHEY and SMNVEV. Including cysteine and phenylalanine, the CDR3 has 11 amino acids. The retained sequence is limited to the CDR3, 33 bases, with the frame set at the first base.

The receptor chain draws on TRBV27 and TRBJ1-2, with 7 central nucleotides matching TRBD1. This sequence originates from a man in his fifties with head and neck cancer. Material: PBMCs. The nucleotide sequence reads as follows: TGTGCCAGCAGTTCGACAGGGAGGTACACCTTC. It specifies CASSSTGRYTF.